This TCR beta chain originates from a study of blood T cells in healthy people across ages. With regard to this clonotype: Its antigen is undetermined.

For the second PCR, which ran for 7 to 11 cycles, a sample-barcoded 5' primer and a J-beta primer mix were used. Tags on each cDNA molecule came from a template-switch adaptor with 12 random nucleotides. TCRdb processed the 5' RACE reads anew with MiXCR; each CDR3 protein has one entry. Of about 1.7 million distinct CDR3 sequences in the sample, 28% were seen once. Germline-derived CDR1 and CDR2 are SQVTM and ANQGSEA. V was trimmed by 4 bases and J by 4 bases, leaving 10 bases between them. This CDR3 has 13 residues. Whole-study results and caveats: Because sorting was not performed, PBMCs prevented conclusive naive versus antigen-experienced comparison. Diversity of TCR beta per million T cells declined in a roughly linear way with age.

Healthy Caucasians from Russia aged about 6 to 95 served as donors. The rearrangement links TRBV29-1 to TRBJ1-4; TRBD1 is a possible D gene (5 bases). The TCR comes from a woman aged 25-40 years in good health. Sample: blood. The DNA for the CDR3 is TGCAGCGTTGTCCGACAGCTTAATGAAAAACTGTTTTTT. Its translation: CSVVRQLNEKLFF.